This TCR beta chain was retrieved from a study of blood T cell repertoires in COVID-19. The wider study: The United States, Italy and Spain provided the acute and convalescent COVID-19 samples.

The V gene end was trimmed by 4 bases and the J gene end by 9 bases; junction bases not matched to a gene: 6. The CDR3 covers 13 residues. Germline V CDR1 and CDR2: SGHRS, YFSETQ. Per the authors' pipeline: Nucleated cell counts were estimated from reference gene primer amplification. Data came from immunoSEQ multiplex PCR; TCRdb stores just in-frame clones and leaves some out. V and J calls and clone size are copied from that table; D and trimming were computed from the DNA. The sample consists of about 14,000 clones, 75% to 90% of them appearing once. This TCR was sampled from a man aged 40-50 years with active or convalescent COVID-19. The chain combines TRBV5-1 with TRBJ1-1; 10 nucleotides align to TRBD1. Sequenced: peripheral blood. CDR3 region: CASSPKTGGQAFF. CDR3 DNA sequence: TGCGCCAGCAGCCCCAAGACAGGGGGCCAAGCTTTCTTT.